This T cell receptor (beta chain) was sequenced for a study of metastatic and nonmetastatic thyroid tumors. Whole-study context: Across blood and tumor or nodule tissue, repertoires from malignant and benign thyroid patients were compared with one another. Study-wide results and caveats: The reported finding was significantly higher TCR beta diversity in malignant thyroid tumors relative to benign nodules, in blood and tumor.

In the authors' workflow: A classifier for distant metastasis in papillary thyroid cancer was constructed using CDR3 differences observed across clinicopathological groups. TCRdb reassembled clones from the PCR reads with MiXCR. TCRdb's processing, not the study's, gives the V and J calls here. Among about 31,000 clones listed, roughly 20% were seen once. Germline CDR1 is SGHDT and CDR2 is YYEEEE. Trimming stripped 4 bases from V and 6 bases from J, with 8 bases between. The CDR3 sequence is 11 residues long. Every patient underwent thyroid surgery untreated. This clone showed up many times. Its specificity is not known.

The specimen was blood. This sequence was found in a female donor with papillary thyroid cancer or a benign thyroid nodule (not recorded which). Some clones in this sample may be carry-over from other donors' samples. The rearrangement links TRBV5-6 to TRBJ2-7; tentatively, D is TRBD1 (5 bases). CDR3 sequence: CASSLRAEQYF. The CDR3 DNA follows: TGTGCCAGCAGCCTCAGGGCCGAGCAGTACTTC.